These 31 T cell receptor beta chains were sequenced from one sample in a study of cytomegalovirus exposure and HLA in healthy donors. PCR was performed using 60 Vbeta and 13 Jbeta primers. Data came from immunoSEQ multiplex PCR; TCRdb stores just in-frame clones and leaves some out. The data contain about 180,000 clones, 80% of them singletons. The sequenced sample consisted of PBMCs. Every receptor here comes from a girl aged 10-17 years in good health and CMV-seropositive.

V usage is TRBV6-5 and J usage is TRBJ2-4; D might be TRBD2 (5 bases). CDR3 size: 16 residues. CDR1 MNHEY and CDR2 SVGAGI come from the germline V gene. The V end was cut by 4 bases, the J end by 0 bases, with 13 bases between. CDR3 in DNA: TGTGCCAGCAGTTCCTCCGGACGGGGAGCCAAAAACATTCAGTACTTC. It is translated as CASSSSGRGAKNIQYF.

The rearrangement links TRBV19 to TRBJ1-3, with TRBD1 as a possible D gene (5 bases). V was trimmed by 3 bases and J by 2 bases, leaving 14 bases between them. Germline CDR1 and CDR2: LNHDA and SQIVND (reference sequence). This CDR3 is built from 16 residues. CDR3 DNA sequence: TGTGCCAGTAGTATGGGGCGCTGGGCCCCTGGAAACACCATATATTTT. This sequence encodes CASSMGRWAPGNTIYF.

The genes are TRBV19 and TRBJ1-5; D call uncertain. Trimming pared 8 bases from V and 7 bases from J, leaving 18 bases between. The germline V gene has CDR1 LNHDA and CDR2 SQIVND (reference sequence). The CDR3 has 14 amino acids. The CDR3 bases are TGTGCCAGTTCTTGGGGAGTGGAATACCAGCCCCAGCATTTT. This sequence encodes CASSWGVEYQPQHF.

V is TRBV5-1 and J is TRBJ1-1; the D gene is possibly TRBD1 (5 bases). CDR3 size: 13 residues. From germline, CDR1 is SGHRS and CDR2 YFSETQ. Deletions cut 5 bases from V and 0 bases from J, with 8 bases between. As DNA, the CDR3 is TGCGCCAGCAGGACGACAGTGAACACTGAAGCTTTCTTT. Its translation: CASRTTVNTEAFF.

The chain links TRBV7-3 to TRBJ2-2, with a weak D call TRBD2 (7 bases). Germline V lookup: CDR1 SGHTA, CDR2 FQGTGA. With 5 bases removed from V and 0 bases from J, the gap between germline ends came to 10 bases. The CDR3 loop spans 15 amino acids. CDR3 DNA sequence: TGTGCCAGCAGCCGGGGGGCCCCGAACACCGGGGAGCTGTTTTTT. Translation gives CASSRGAPNTGELFF.

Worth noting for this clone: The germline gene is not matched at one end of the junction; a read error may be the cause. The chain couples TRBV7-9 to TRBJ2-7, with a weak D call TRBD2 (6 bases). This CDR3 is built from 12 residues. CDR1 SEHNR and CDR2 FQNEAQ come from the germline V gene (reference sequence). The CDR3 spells CSSSWGAYEQYF. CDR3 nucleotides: TGTTCCAGCAGCTGGGGGGCCTACGAGCAGTACTTC.

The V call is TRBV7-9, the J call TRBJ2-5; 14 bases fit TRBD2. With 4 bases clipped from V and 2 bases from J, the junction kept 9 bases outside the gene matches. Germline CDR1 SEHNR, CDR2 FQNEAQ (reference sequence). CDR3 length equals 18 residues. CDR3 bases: TGTGCCAGCAGCTCTCCCGGGACTAGCGGGAGAGCTCAAGAGACCCAGTACTTC. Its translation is CASSSPGTSGRAQETQYF. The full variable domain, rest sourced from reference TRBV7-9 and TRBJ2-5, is DTGVSQNPRHKITKRGQNVTFRCDPISEHNRLYWYRQTLGQGPEFLTYFQNEAQLEKSRLLSDRFSAERPKGSFSTLEIQRTEQGDSAMYLCASSSPGTSGRAQETQYFGPGTRLLVL.

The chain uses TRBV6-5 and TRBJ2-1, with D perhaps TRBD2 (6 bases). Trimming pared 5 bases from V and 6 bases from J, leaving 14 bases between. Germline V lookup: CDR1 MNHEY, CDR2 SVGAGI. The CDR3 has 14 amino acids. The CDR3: CASSTGTGSNEQFF. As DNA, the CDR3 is TGTGCCAGCAGTACCGGGACTGGCAGCAATGAGCAGTTCTTC.

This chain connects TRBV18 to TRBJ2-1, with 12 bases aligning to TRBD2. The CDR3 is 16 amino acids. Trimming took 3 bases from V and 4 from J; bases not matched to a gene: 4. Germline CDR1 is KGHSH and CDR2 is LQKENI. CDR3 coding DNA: TGTGCCAGCTCACCCTGGACTAGCGGGAATTACAATGAGCAGTTCTTC. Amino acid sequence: CASSPWTSGNYNEQFF.

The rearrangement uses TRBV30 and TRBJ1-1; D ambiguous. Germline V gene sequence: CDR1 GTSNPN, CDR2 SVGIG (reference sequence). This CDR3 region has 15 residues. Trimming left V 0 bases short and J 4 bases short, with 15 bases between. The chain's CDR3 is CAWSVLMGRFTEAFF. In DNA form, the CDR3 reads TGTGCCTGGAGTGTGCTTATGGGCCGATTCACTGAAGCTTTCTTT.

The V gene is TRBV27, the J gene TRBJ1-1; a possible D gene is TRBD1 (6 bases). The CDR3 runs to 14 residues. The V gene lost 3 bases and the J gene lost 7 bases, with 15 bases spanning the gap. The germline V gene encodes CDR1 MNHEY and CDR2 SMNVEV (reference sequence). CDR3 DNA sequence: TGTGCCAGCAGTTTGACAGGAACACGGGGTGAAGCTTTCTTT. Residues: CASSLTGTRGEAFF.

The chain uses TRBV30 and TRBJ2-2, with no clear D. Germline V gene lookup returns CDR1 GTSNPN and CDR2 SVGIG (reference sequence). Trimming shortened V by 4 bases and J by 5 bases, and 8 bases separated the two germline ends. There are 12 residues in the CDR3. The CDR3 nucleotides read TGTGCCTGGAACTATGGGACCGGGGAGCTGTTTTTT. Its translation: CAWNYGTGELFF.

CDR3 in DNA: TGCAGCTTATGGGACACCTTTAATACGCAGTATTTT. Its translation is CSLWDTFNTQYF. V usage is TRBV29-1 and J usage is TRBJ2-3, with D possibly being TRBD1 (6 bases). Germline V gives CDR1 SQVTM, CDR2 ANQGSEA. The CDR3 consists of 12 residues. V was trimmed by 8 bases and J by 7 bases, leaving 16 bases between them.

The CDR3 is CASKERQGFSPLHF. Written as DNA, the CDR3 is TGTGCCAGCAAAGAGAGGCAGGGCTTTTCACCCCTCCACTTT. The gene calls are TRBV6-5 and TRBJ1-6, with a weak D call TRBD1 (5 bases). The CDR3 has 14 residues. Looked up from germline, CDR1 is MNHEY and CDR2 is SVGAGI. The germline V and J ends were trimmed by 7 bases and 9 bases, with 16 bases remaining between them.

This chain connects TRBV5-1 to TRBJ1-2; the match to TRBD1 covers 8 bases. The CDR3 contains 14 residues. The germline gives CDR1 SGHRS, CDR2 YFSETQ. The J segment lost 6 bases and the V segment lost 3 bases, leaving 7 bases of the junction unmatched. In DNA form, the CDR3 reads TGCGCCAGCAGCTGGGGTCCGACAGGGGATGGCTACACCTTC. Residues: CASSWGPTGDGYTF.

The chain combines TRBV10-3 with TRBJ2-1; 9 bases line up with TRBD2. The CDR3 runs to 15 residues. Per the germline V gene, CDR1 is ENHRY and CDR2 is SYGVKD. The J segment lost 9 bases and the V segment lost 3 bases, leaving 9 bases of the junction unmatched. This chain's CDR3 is CAISDGREGRTEQFF. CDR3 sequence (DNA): TGTGCCATCAGTGACGGGCGGGAGGGTCGAACTGAGCAGTTCTTC.

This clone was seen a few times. The CDR3 region has the DNA TGCGCCAGCAGCCAAGAGGGGGGGGGAAACTATGGCTACACCTTC. Protein product: CASSQEGGGNYGYTF. The genes are TRBV4-1 and TRBJ1-2; perhaps TRBD1 as D (5 bases). Trimming stripped 0 bases from V and 2 bases from J, with 10 bases between. CDR1 is MGHRA and CDR2 is YSYEKL in the germline V gene. The CDR3 consists of 15 residues.

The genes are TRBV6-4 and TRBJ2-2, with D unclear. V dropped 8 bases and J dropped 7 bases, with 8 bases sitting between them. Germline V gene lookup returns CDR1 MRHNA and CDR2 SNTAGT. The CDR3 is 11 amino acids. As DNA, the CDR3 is TGTGCCAGCGCAGGTGGCGGGGAGCTGTTTTTT. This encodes CASAGGGELFF.

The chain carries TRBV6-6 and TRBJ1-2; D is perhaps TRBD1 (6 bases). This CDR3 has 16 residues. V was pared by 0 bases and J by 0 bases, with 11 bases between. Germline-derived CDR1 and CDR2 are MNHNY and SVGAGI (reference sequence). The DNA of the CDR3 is TGTGCCAGCAGTTACTCGGACAGAGTGACTAACTATGGCTACACCTTC. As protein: CASSYSDRVTNYGYTF.

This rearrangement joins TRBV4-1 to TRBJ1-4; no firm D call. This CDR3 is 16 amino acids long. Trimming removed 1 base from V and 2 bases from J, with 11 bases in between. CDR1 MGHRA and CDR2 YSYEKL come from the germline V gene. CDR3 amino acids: CASSQAHLATNEKLFF. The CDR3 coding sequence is TGCGCCAGCAGCCAAGCCCATCTAGCTACTAATGAAAAACTGTTTTTT.

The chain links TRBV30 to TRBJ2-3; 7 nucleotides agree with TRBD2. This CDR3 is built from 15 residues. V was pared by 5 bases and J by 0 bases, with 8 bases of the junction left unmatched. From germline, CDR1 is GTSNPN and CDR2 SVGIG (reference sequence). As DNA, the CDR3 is TGTGCCTGGGCGACCGGGACTACTAGCACAGATACGCAGTATTTT. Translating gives CAWATGTTSTDTQYF.

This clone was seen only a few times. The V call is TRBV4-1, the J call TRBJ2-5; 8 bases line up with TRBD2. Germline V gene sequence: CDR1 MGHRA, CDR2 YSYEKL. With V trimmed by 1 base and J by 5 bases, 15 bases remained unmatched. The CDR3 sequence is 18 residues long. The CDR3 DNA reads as TGCGCCAGCAGCCAAGCTCCGGCGCGGGAGGCCGTGGGGGAGACCCAGTACTTC. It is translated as CASSQAPAREAVGETQYF.

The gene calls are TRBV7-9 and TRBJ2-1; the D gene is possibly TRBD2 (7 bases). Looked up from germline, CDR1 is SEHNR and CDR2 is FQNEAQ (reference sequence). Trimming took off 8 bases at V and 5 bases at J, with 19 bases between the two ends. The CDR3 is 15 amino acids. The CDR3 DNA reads TGTGCCAGCTGGGTCGTGGGGAGGGGGGACAATGAGCAGTTCTTC. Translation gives CASWVVGRGDNEQFF.

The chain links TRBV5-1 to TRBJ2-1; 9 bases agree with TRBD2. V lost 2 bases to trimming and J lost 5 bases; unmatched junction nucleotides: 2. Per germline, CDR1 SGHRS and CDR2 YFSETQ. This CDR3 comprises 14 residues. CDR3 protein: CASSFLAGNNEQFF. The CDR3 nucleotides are TGCGCCAGCAGCTTTCTAGCGGGGAACAATGAGCAGTTCTTC.

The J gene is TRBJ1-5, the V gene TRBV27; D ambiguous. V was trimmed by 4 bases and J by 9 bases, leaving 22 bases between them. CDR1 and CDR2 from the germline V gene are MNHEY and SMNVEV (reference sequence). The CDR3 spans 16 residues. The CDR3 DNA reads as TGTGCCAGCAGTTCCCTCGGGGATCCTTTTCTTGTGCCCCAGCATTTT. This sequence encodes CASSSLGDPFLVPQHF.

The CDR3 loop reads CASSSWTGGMKLFF. The DNA for the CDR3 is TGTGCCAGCAGTTCCTGGACAGGGGGCATGAAACTGTTTTTT. This chain uses TRBV28 with TRBJ1-4; 11 positions match TRBD1. The V gene's germline CDR1 is MDHEN and CDR2 SYDVKM. The trim removed 4 bases at V and 11 bases at J, leaving 6 bases unmatched. The CDR3 contains 14 residues.

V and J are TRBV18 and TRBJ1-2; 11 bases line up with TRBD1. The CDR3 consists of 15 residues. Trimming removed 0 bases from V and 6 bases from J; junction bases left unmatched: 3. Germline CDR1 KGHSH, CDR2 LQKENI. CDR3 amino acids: CASSPPGQGADGYTF. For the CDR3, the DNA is TGTGCCAGCTCACCACCCGGACAGGGGGCGGATGGCTACACCTTC.

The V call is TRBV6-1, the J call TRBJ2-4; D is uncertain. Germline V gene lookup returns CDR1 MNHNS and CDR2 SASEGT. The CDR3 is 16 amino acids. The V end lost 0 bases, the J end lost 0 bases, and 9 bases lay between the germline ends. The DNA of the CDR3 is TGTGCCAGCAGTGAAGCGAGATTTCTAGCCAAAAACATTCAGTACTTC. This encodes CASSEARFLAKNIQYF.

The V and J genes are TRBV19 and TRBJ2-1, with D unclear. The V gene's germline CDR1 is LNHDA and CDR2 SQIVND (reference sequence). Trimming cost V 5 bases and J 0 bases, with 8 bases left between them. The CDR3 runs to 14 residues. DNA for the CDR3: TGTGCCAGTAGTTTTCTATTCTCCTACAATGAGCAGTTCTTC. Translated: CASSFLFSYNEQFF.

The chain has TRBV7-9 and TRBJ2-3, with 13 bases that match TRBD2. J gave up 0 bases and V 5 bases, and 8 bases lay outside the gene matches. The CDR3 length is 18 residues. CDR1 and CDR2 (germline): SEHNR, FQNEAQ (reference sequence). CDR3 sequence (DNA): TGTGCCAGCAGCCGGACTAGCGGGAGAGCTTTTAGCACAGATACGCAGTATTTT. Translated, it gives CASSRTSGRAFSTDTQYF.

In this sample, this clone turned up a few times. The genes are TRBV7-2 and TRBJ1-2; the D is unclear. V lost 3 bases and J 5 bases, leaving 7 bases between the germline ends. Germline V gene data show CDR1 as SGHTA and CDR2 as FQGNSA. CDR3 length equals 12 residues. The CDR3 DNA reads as TGTGCCAGCAGCTTCACCAGATATGGCTACACCTTC. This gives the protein CASSFTRYGYTF.